The T cell receptor (beta chain) described here comes from a study of CD8+CD57+ T cells in acquired aplastic anemia. The study profiled TCR beta VDJ and CDR3 using genomic DNA as template. TCRdb re-analysed the reads in MiXCR, keeping a single row per CDR3 protein. Of some 150,000 distinct CDR3 sequences in the sample, approximately 41% were seen once. The V end was cut by 3 bases, the J end by 5 bases, with 5 bases between. Germline V gene data show CDR1 as SGDLS and CDR2 as YYNGEE. There are 11 residues in the CDR3. This clonotype appeared many times. The TCR comes from a human donor in good health, serving as a control. The J gene is TRBJ1-2, the V gene TRBV9; no firm D call. Sequenced input: sorted CD4+, CD8+, or CD8+CD57+ T cells (not recorded which) from PBMCs. The CDR3 DNA sequence: TGTGCCAGCAGCGGATTTTATGGCTACACCTTC. Amino acid sequence: CASSGFYGYTF.